One and the same sample provided the 29 T cell receptor beta chains below, sequenced in a study of technical replicates of blood from several donors. Using immunoSEQ multiplex PCR, the repertoire was profiled, and TCRdb retains in-frame clones only, with some absent. Counted here are some 89,000 clones, approximately 95% occurring once; the ten biggest clones make up around 0.33%. Sequencing was done on a sample of T cells isolated from PBMCs. These receptors all come from a human donor in good health.

The V and J genes are TRBV7-9 and TRBJ2-5; no reliable D call. The ends were cut back, 5 bases at V and 2 bases at J, with 12 bases in the middle. Germline V gene lookup returns CDR1 SEHNR and CDR2 FQNEAQ (reference sequence). The CDR3 extends over 14 amino acids. CDR3 DNA sequence: TGTGCCAGCAGCCGACTTTTATCTCAAGAGACCCAGTACTTC. It specifies CASSRLLSQETQYF.

The CDR3, as DNA: TGCAGCGTTCGGGTGAACACTGAAGCTTTCTTT. Amino acid sequence: CSVRVNTEAFF. The chain links TRBV29-1 to TRBJ1-1; D unresolved. Trimming left V 5 bases short and J 0 bases short, with 4 bases between. The CDR3 loop spans 11 amino acids. Germline CDR1 is SQVTM and CDR2 is ANQGSEA. Complete variable domain (other parts from reference TRBV29-1 and TRBJ1-1): SAVISQKPSRDICQRGTSLTIQCQVDSQVTMMFWYRQQPGQSLTLIATANQGSEATYESGFVIDKFPISRPNLTFSTLTVSNMSPEDSSIYLCSVRVNTEAFFGQGTRLTVV.

The rearrangement joins TRBV9 to TRBJ2-7; 8 bases match TRBD1. The CDR3 totals 14 residues. Per germline, CDR1 SGDLS and CDR2 YYNGEE. Trimming took 3 bases from V and 6 from J; bases not matched to a gene: 8. The chain's CDR3 is CASSGPTTGGEQYF. The DNA of the CDR3 is TGTGCCAGCAGCGGACCTACAACAGGGGGCGAGCAGTACTTC.

The CDR3 DNA follows: TGTGCCAGCAGTGAAAGGGACAATTGGTTCTACGGCTACACCTTC. It is translated as CASSERDNWFYGYTF. The chain links TRBV2 to TRBJ1-2, with a tentative D call TRBD1 (6 bases). The CDR3 covers 15 residues. CDR1 and CDR2 (germline): SNHLY, FYNNEI. The V gene lost 2 bases and the J gene lost 8 bases, with 18 bases spanning the gap.

V and J are TRBV7-9 and TRBJ2-7; D is unresolved. V was clipped by 5 bases and J by 2 bases, with 7 bases between them. The CDR3 sequence is 12 residues long. The germline gives CDR1 SEHNR, CDR2 FQNEAQ (reference sequence). The CDR3 is CASSVWPYEQYF. The CDR3 DNA sequence: TGTGCCAGCAGCGTCTGGCCCTACGAGCAGTACTTC.

The J gene is TRBJ2-1, the V gene TRBV28, with D perhaps TRBD1 (5 bases). Trimming removed 3 bases from V and 7 bases from J, with 10 bases in between. Germline loops: CDR1 MDHEN, CDR2 SYDVKM. The CDR3 is 13 amino acids. CDR3: CASSFARTNEQFF. The CDR3 DNA reads TGTGCCAGCAGTTTCGCCAGGACAAATGAGCAGTTCTTC.

The chain employs TRBV6-5 and TRBJ1-1; D gene uncertain. Germline assignment: CDR1 MNHEY and CDR2 SVGAGI. The length of the CDR3 is 13 residues. V was trimmed by 8 bases and J by 4 bases, leaving 14 bases between them. The CDR3 loop is CASGRFGSTEAFF. The CDR3 DNA reads TGTGCCAGCGGCAGGTTTGGCAGCACTGAAGCTTTCTTT.

A single count supports this clone. V gene TRBV5-6 combines with J gene TRBJ1-3, with D tentatively TRBD1 (6 bases). CDR1 SGHDT and CDR2 YYEEEE come from the germline V gene. This CDR3 is built from 13 residues. V was cut by 0 bases and J by 5 bases, with 6 bases left in between. The CDR3 DNA sequence: TGTGCCAGCAGCTTGGGGGACAGAAACACCATATATTTT. It encodes CASSLGDRNTIYF.

The CDR3 DNA is TGTGCCAGTAGTATAAGTCCCTATAGCAATCAGCCCCAGCATTTT. It is translated as CASSISPYSNQPQHF. The rearrangement uses TRBV19 and TRBJ1-5; D gene unclear. CDR3 length equals 15 residues. The germline gives CDR1 LNHDA, CDR2 SQIVND (reference sequence). Trimming stripped 2 bases from V and 0 bases from J, with 8 bases between.

The gene calls are TRBV27 and TRBJ1-2; D gene ambiguous. Germline lookup yields CDR1 MNHEY and CDR2 SMNVEV (reference sequence). Between the trimmed V and J ends, which lost 5 bases and 5 bases, there was a span of 24 bases. The CDR3 spans 17 residues. This CDR3 is CASSPGEYVWERYGYTF. DNA of the CDR3: TGTGCCAGCAGTCCCGGGGAGTACGTTTGGGAAAGGTATGGCTACACCTTC.

The V call is TRBV19, the J call TRBJ2-6; D is ambiguous. Deletions cut 3 bases from V and 4 bases from J, with 4 bases between. Looked up from germline, CDR1 is LNHDA and CDR2 is SQIVND (reference sequence). The CDR3 length is 13 residues. DNA for the CDR3: TGTGCCAGTAGTATCCAGGGGGCCAACGTCCTGACTTTC. Its translation: CASSIQGANVLTF.

The chain carries TRBV29-1 and TRBJ2-3; D might be TRBD1 (6 bases). The CDR3 is 13 residues long. Trimming took off 8 bases at V and 1 base at J, with 13 bases between the two ends. Germline CDR1 is SQVTM and CDR2 is ANQGSEA. CDR3 region: CSLQGSGTDTQYF. The CDR3 coding sequence is TGCAGCCTCCAGGGGAGTGGCACAGATACGCAGTATTTT.

The chain combines TRBV2 with TRBJ1-1; 7 positions agree with TRBD1. Germline V gives CDR1 SNHLY, CDR2 FYNNEI. Unmatched junction bases numbered 12, after V lost 6 bases and J lost 8 bases. This CDR3 is 14 amino acids long. CDR3 in amino acids: CASSTRFRDSEAFF. In DNA form, the CDR3 reads TGTGCCAGCAGCACCCGATTCCGGGACAGCGAAGCTTTCTTT. Full variable domain (rest looked up from reference TRBV2 and TRBJ1-1): EPEVTQTPSHQVTQMGQEVILRCVPISNHLYFYWYRQILGQKVEFLVSFYNNEISEKSEIFDDQFSVERPDGSNFTLKIRSTKLEDSAMYFCASSTRFRDSEAFFGQGTRLTVV.

The chain links TRBV6-5 to TRBJ2-2, with 10 bases lining up with TRBD1. Germline loops: CDR1 MNHEY, CDR2 SVGAGI. The length of the CDR3 is 15 residues. V was clipped by 6 bases and J by 5 bases; unmatched bases: 6. The DNA for the CDR3 is TGTGCCAGCAGGCCTCCGGGACAGGGGACCGGGGAGCTGTTTTTT. Amino acid sequence: CASRPPGQGTGELFF.

The chain is built from TRBV27 and TRBJ2-3; D possibly corresponds to TRBD2 (5 bases). The CDR3 has 14 amino acids. The germline V gene encodes CDR1 MNHEY and CDR2 SMNVEV (reference sequence). V was clipped by 8 bases and J by 0 bases, with 12 bases between them. The CDR3 reads CASRIERSTDTQYF. The CDR3 DNA reads TGTGCCAGCCGTATCGAGCGGAGCACAGATACGCAGTATTTT.

The chain carries TRBV14 and TRBJ2-7; 9 bases line up with TRBD2. The germline CDR1 and CDR2 sequences are SGHDN and FVKESK. The CDR3 is 14 residues long. J gave up 5 bases and V 8 bases, and 10 bases lay outside the gene matches. The CDR3 sequence is CASRISGSINEQYF. Here the CDR3 DNA reads TGTGCCAGCCGGATTAGCGGGAGTATCAACGAGCAGTACTTC.

This clone has a single count. The chain joins TRBV30 to TRBJ2-2, with TRBD2 matching over 11 bases. With 6 bases clipped from V and 5 bases from J, the junction kept 5 bases outside the gene matches. The CDR3 loop spans 14 amino acids. From germline, CDR1 is GTSNPN and CDR2 SVGIG (reference sequence). This CDR3 is CACFTSGRTGELFF. CDR3 coding DNA: TGTGCCTGCTTCACTAGCGGGAGAACCGGGGAGCTGTTTTTT.

The chain employs TRBV6-6 and TRBJ1-1; perhaps TRBD1 as D (6 bases). V was trimmed by 6 bases and J by 2 bases, leaving 13 bases between them. Germline lookup yields CDR1 MNHNY and CDR2 SVGAGI (reference sequence). This CDR3 is 14 amino acids long. In DNA form, the CDR3 reads TGTGCCAGCAGCCCCGGGACACCTAACACTGAAGCTTTCTTT. It yields the protein CASSPGTPNTEAFF.

The chain links TRBV19 to TRBJ2-1; maybe TRBD2 (6 bases). Trimming removed 5 bases at V and 0 bases at J, with 11 bases between. Germline values: CDR1 LNHDA, CDR2 SQIVND (reference sequence). The CDR3 runs to 15 residues. The chain's CDR3 is CASSPGALSYNEQFF. CDR3 nucleotides: TGTGCCAGTAGTCCGGGAGCCCTCTCCTACAATGAGCAGTTCTTC.

V is TRBV10-3 and J is TRBJ2-1, with TRBD2 identical over 7 bases. V dropped 3 bases and J dropped 4; count of bases not matched to a gene: 9. Per the germline V gene, CDR1 is ENHRY and CDR2 is SYGVKD. CDR3 length: 16 residues. The CDR3 loop reads CAISEVGGGAYNEQFF. Written as DNA, the CDR3 is TGTGCCATCAGTGAAGTGGGGGGAGGGGCTTACAATGAGCAGTTCTTC.

The chain uses TRBV4-1 and TRBJ2-3; D unresolved. The V gene lost 1 base and the J gene lost 5 bases, with 10 bases spanning the gap. Germline CDR1 reads MGHRA; CDR2 reads YSYEKL. The CDR3 is 14 amino acids. In nucleotides, the CDR3 is TGCGCCAGCAGCCAAGCTTTCGGTCAAGATACGCAGTATTTT. Residues: CASSQAFGQDTQYF.

The V and J genes are TRBV6-4 and TRBJ2-3, with D maybe TRBD2 (5 bases). This CDR3 is 17 amino acids long. Germline V gene lookup returns CDR1 MRHNA and CDR2 SNTAGT. The ends were cut back, 3 bases at V and 0 bases at J, with 16 bases in the middle. CDR3 protein: CASSETSLAASTDTQYF. The CDR3 DNA reads as TGTGCCAGCAGTGAAACCTCTCTAGCAGCTAGCACAGATACGCAGTATTTT.

The chain has TRBV28 and TRBJ2-3; possibly TRBD2 for D (5 bases). Germline assignment: CDR1 MDHEN and CDR2 SYDVKM. V lost 5 bases to trimming and J lost 9 bases, with 9 bases between them. The CDR3 extends over 11 amino acids. CDR3 region: CASSALDTQYF. CDR3 DNA: TGTGCCAGCAGTGCACTAGACACGCAGTATTTT.

This chain uses TRBV6-1 with TRBJ1-1; D unclear. Trimming took off 5 bases at V and 3 bases at J, with 10 bases between the two ends. This CDR3 contains 13 residues. Germline V lookup: CDR1 MNHNS, CDR2 SASEGT. Here the CDR3 reads CASSNLGDTEAFF. DNA for the CDR3: TGTGCCAGCAGTAACCTCGGGGACACTGAAGCTTTCTTT.

CDR3 amino acids: CASSLGTGGTEAFF. CDR3 nucleotide sequence: TGTGCCAGTAGTCTGGGGACAGGGGGCACTGAAGCTTTCTTT. The rearrangement uses TRBV19 and TRBJ1-1; 11 nucleotides match TRBD1. Germline CDR1 is LNHDA and CDR2 is SQIVND (reference sequence). V trimming: 5 bases; J trimming: 4 bases; junction bases outside the gene matches: 3. The CDR3 is made up of 14 amino acids.

The V and J genes are TRBV7-8 and TRBJ2-5; D unclear. This CDR3 comprises 11 residues. Trimming removed 3 bases from V and 5 bases from J, with 4 bases in between. Germline lookup yields CDR1 SGHVS and CDR2 FQNEAQ. The CDR3 DNA reads as TGTGCCAGCAGCTTTGGCGAGACCCAGTACTTC. Encoded protein: CASSFGETQYF.

The chain combines TRBV6-6 with TRBJ2-5; 7 nucleotides line up with TRBD1. Germline CDR1 MNHNY, CDR2 SVGAGI (reference sequence). The CDR3 has 13 amino acids. The V gene end was trimmed by 8 bases and the J gene end by 5 bases; junction bases not matched to a gene: 8. This CDR3 is CASHPGGEETQYF. The CDR3 DNA is TGTGCCAGCCATCCAGGGGGTGAGGAGACCCAGTACTTC.

The genes are TRBV4-1 and TRBJ2-2, with 7 nucleotides matching TRBD2. After removal of 5 bases from V and 3 bases from J, the junction contained 6 bases not matched to a gene. This CDR3 contains 15 residues. CDR1 and CDR2 (germline): MGHRA, YSYEKL. The CDR3 loop is CASSKRDSYTGELFF. The CDR3 DNA sequence: TGCGCCAGCAGCAAGCGGGACTCCTACACCGGGGAGCTGTTTTTT.

V usage is TRBV30 and J usage is TRBJ1-2; TRBD1 matches 7 bases. Germline loops: CDR1 GTSNPN, CDR2 SVGIG (reference sequence). This CDR3 contains 16 residues. V was pared by 4 bases and J by 3 bases, with 14 bases of the junction left unmatched. CDR3 sequence: CAWKPRQGGRYYGYTF. CDR3 DNA sequence: TGTGCCTGGAAGCCGAGACAGGGAGGTCGGTACTATGGCTACACCTTC.